Given below is one T cell receptor beta chain in context. In germline, CDR1 is SNHLY, CDR2 FYNNEI. This CDR3 comprises 14 residues. Trimming pared 7 bases from V and 8 bases from J, leaving 15 bases between. This specimen comes from a study of blood T cell repertoires in COVID-19. Looking at the study overall: Material from acute and convalescent COVID-19 was sourced from the United States, Italy and Spain. PBMCs, B-cell-depleted T cells, or T cells were the source of the cDNA or gDNA that made up the material.

In the study's own analysis: Quantification of nucleated cells was approximated via reference gene primer amplification. The method was immunoSEQ multiplex PCR; TCRdb's version includes in-frame clones alone and lacks a portion of them. That table gives V, J and clone size, and the DNA gave D and trimming. The data contain some 69,000 clones, around four fifths of them seen just once; the ten biggest clones take up 1.8%. The clonotype comes from a woman aged 60 to 75 with acute or convalescent COVID-19. V is TRBV2 and J is TRBJ1-6; D not resolved. What was sequenced was peripheral blood. The CDR3 DNA sequence: TGTGCCAGCATGTCGAGGCGGGCCGATTCACCCCTCCACTTT. Translating gives CASMSRRADSPLHF.